This T cell receptor (beta chain) was sequenced for a study of CD8+CD57+ T cells in acquired aplastic anemia. Study details: The average for DNA from sorted CD4+ and CD8+ cells was around 3.4 ug. Healthy donor CD4+ samples were sequenced to a depth that averaged around 9.9 million reads.

CDR3 and TCR beta VDJ profiling relied on genomic DNA as the template. TCRdb called the reads again in MiXCR, with one record for every CDR3 protein. The top ten hold under 60% of the sample, which has fewer than 200,000 distinct CDR3 sequences, about 60% seen once. On this clonotype: As yet, its antigen is unknown.

Study results and limitations: Overlap between patients and controls comprised twenty-nine CD8+ CDR3 sequences.

This TCR derives from a human donor in good health. Sample: sorted CD4+, CD8+, or CD8+CD57+ T cells (not recorded which) from PBMCs.

The CDR3 loop reads CASSTGPGQAFF. Written as DNA, the CDR3 is TGTGCCAGCAGCACGGGACCGGGACAAGCTTTCTTT. The rearrangement links TRBV11-1 to TRBJ1-1, with TRBD1 as a possible D gene (5 bases). This CDR3 region has 12 residues. The germline gives CDR1 SGHAT, CDR2 FQDESV (reference sequence). The ends were cut back, 5 bases at V and 9 bases at J, with 13 bases in the middle. The full variable domain, completed using reference TRBV11-1 and TRBJ1-1, is EAEVAQSPRYKITEKSQAVAFWCDPISGHATLYWYRQILGQGPELLVQFQDESVVDDSQLPKDRFSAERLKGVDSTLKIQPAELGDSAMYLCASSTGPGQAFFGQGTRLTVV.